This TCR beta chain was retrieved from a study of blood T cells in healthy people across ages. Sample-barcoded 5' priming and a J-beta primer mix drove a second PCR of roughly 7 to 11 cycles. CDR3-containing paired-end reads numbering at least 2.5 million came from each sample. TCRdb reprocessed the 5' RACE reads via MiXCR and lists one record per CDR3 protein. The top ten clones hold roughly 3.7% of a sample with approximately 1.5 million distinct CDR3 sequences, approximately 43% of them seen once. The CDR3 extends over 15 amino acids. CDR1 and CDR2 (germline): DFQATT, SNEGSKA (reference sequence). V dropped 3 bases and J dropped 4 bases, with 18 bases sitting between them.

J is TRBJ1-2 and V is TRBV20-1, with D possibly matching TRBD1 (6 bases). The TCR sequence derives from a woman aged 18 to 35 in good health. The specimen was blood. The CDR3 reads CSARVGGTRGYGYTF. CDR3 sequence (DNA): TGCAGTGCTAGGGTGGGGGGCACCAGGGGCTATGGCTACACCTTC.